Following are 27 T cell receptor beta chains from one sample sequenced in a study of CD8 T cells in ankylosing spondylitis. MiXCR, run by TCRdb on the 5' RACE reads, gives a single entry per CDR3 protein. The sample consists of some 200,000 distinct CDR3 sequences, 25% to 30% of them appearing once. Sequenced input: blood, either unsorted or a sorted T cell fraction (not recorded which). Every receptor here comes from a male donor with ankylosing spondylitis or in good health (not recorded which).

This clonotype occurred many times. DNA of the CDR3: TGTGCCAGCAGGTATGATTTAGCGGGAGGCTTCAATGAGCAGTTCTTC. Its translation: CASRYDLAGGFNEQFF. This chain links TRBV5-6 with TRBJ2-1, with TRBD2 identical over 10 bases. CDR1 is SGHDT, CDR2 YYEEEE, per germline. Trimming took 5 bases from V and 6 from J; bases not matched to a gene: 11. This CDR3 region has 16 residues.

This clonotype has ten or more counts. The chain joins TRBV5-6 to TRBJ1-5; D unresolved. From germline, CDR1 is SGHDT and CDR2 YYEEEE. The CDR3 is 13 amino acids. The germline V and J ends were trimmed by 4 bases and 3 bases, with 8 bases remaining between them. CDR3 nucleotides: TGTGCCAGCAGCAACGGGCTCAATCAGCCCCAGCATTTT. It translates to CASSNGLNQPQHF.

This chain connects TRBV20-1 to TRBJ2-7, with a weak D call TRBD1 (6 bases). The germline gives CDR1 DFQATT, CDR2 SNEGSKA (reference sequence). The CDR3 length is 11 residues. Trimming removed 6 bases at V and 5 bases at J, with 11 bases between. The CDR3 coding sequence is TGCAGTGCCACATACAGGGACGAGCAGTACTTC. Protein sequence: CSATYRDEQYF.

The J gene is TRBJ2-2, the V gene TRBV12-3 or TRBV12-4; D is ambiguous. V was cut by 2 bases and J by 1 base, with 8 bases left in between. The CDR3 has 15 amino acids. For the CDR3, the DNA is TGTGCCAGCAGTTTACAGCGCGGGAACACCGGGGAGCTGTTTTTT. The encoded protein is CASSLQRGNTGELFF.

In DNA form, the CDR3 reads TGTGCCAGCTCACCGACGCCGGGGCGGAAACAAGAGACCCAGTACTTC. Its protein product is CASSPTPGRKQETQYF. J is TRBJ2-5 and V is TRBV18; D might be TRBD1 or TRBD2, each matching 5 bases. CDR3 length equals 16 residues. CDR1 and CDR2 from the germline V gene are KGHSH and LQKENI. Trimming left V 3 bases short and J 2 bases short, with 16 bases between.

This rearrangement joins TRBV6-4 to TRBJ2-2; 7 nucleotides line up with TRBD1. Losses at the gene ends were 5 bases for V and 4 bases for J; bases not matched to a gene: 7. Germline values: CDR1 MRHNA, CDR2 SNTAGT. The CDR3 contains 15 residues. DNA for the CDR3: TGTGCCAGCAGTCGGGACAGAGGCTTCACCGGGGAGCTGTTTTTT. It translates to CASSRDRGFTGELFF.

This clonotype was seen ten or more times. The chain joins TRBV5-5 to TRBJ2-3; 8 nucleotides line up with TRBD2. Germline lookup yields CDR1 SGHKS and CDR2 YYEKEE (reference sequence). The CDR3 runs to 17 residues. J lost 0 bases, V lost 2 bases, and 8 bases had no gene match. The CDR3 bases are TGTGCCAGCAGCTTCTCCGCGGGAGGATCTAGCACAGATACGCAGTATTTT. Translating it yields CASSFSAGGSSTDTQYF.

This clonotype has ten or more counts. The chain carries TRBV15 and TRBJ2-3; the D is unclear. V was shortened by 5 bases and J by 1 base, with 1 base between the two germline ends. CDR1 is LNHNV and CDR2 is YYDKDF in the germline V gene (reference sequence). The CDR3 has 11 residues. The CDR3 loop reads CATSGTDTQYF. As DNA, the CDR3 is TGTGCCACCAGCGGCACAGATACGCAGTATTTT.

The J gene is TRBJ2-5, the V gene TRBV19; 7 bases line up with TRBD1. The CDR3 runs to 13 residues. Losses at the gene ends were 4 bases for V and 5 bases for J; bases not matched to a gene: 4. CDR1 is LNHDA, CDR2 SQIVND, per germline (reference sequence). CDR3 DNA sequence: TGTGCCAGTAGTAAGACAGGGATGGAGACCCAGTACTTC. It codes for CASSKTGMETQYF.

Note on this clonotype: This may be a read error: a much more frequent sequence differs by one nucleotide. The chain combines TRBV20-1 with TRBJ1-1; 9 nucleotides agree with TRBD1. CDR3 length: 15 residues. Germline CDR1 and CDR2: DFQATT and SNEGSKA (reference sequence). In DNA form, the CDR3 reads TGCGGTGCTAGATCCCGGACAGGGGTGAACACTGAAGCTTTCTTT. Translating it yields CGARSRTGVNTEAFF.

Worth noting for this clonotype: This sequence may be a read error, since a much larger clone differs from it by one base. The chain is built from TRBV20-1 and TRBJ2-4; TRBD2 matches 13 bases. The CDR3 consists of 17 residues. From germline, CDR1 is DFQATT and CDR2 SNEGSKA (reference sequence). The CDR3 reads CSAAGTSGDIAKNIRYF. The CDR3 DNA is TGCAGTGCTGCCGGGACTAGCGGGGATATAGCCAAAAACATTCGGTACTTC.

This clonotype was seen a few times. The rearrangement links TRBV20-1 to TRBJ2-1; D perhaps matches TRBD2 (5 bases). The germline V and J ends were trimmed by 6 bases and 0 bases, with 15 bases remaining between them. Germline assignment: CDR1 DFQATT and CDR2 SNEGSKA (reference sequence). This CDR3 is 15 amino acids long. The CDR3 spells CSATDSLVSYNEQFF. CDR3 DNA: TGCAGTGCAACGGACTCTTTAGTCTCCTACAATGAGCAGTTCTTC.

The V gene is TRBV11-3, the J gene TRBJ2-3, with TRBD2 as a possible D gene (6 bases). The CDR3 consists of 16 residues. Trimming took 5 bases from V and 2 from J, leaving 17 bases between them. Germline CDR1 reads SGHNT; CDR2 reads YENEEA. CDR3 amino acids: CASSPLGGSHTDTQYF. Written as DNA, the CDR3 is TGTGCCAGCAGCCCCCTCGGGGGATCACACACAGATACGCAGTATTTT.

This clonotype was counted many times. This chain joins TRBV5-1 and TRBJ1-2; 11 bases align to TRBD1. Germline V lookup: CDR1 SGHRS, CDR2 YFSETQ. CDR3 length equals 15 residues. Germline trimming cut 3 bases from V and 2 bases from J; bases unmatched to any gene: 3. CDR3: CASSWTGGRNYGYTF. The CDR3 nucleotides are TGCGCCAGCAGCTGGACAGGGGGCAGGAACTATGGCTACACCTTC.

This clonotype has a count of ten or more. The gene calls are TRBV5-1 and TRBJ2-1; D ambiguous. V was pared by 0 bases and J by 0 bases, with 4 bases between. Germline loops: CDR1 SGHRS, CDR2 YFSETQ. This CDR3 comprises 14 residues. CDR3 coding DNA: TGCGCCAGCAGCTTGGACGGCTCCTACAATGAGCAGTTCTTC. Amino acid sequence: CASSLDGSYNEQFF.

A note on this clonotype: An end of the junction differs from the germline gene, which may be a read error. The CDR3 DNA is TGCAGTGCCAGAGGGGCCAAACTATACGTCGAGCAGTACTTC. Protein sequence: CSARGAKLYVEQYF. The V gene is TRBV20-1, the J gene TRBJ2-7; D could derive from TRBD1 or TRBD2 (5 bases each). CDR1 DFQATT and CDR2 SNEGSKA come from the germline V gene (reference sequence). The CDR3 is 14 amino acids.

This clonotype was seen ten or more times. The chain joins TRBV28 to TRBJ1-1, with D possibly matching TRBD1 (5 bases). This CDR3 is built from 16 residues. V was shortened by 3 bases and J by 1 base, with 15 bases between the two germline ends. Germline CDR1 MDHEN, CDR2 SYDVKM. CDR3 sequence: CASSFTVRGRNTEAFF. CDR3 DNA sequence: TGTGCCAGCAGTTTCACAGTGAGGGGCAGGAACACTGAAGCTTTCTTT.

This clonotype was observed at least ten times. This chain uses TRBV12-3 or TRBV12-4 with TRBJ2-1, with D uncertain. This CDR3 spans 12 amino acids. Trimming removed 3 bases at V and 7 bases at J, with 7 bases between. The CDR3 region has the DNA TGTGCCAGCAGTTTGACTGGTAATGAGCAGTTCTTC. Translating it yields CASSLTGNEQFF.

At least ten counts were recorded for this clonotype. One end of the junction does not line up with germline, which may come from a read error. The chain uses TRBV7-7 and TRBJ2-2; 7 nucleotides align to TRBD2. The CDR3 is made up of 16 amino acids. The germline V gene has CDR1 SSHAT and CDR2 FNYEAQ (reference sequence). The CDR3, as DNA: TGTGCTAGCAGCTTTTATAGCGGGTCGAACACCGGGGAGCTGTTTTTT. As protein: CASSFYSGSNTGELFF.

CDR3 coding DNA: TGTGCCATAGGGGTTGCGGGACAAACCTACGAGCAGTACTTC. Its protein is CAIGVAGQTYEQYF. This chain uses TRBV10-3 with TRBJ2-7; D possibly matches TRBD1 or TRBD2 (6 bases each). The CDR3 is made up of 14 amino acids. The germline CDR1 and CDR2 sequences are ENHRY and SYGVKD. With 9 bases removed from V and 2 bases from J, the gap between germline ends came to 17 bases.

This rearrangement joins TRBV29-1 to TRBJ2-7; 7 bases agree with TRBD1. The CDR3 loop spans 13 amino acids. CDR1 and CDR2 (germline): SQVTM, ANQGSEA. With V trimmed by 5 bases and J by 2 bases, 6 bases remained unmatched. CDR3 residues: CSVPTGSTYEQYF. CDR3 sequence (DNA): TGCAGCGTTCCGACAGGGTCGACCTACGAGCAGTACTTC.

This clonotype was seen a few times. CDR3 nucleotides: TGCGCCAGCAGCGCCCCGGAACGGGATCTCGGGGGCGGGAACACTGAAGCTTTCTTT. This gives the protein CASSAPERDLGGGNTEAFF. The chain links TRBV5-1 to TRBJ1-1; a weak D match, TRBD1 (6 bases). This CDR3 contains 19 residues. V lost 4 bases and J 1 base, leaving 26 bases between the germline ends. CDR1 is SGHRS and CDR2 is YFSETQ in the germline V gene.

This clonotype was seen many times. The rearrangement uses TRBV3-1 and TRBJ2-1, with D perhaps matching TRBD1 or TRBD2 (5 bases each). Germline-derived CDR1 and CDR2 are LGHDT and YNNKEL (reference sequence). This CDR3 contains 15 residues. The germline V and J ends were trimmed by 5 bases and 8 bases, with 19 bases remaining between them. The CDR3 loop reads CASSAPGPGLHEQFF. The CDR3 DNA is TGTGCCAGCAGCGCCCCGGGTCCGGGGCTCCATGAGCAGTTCTTC.

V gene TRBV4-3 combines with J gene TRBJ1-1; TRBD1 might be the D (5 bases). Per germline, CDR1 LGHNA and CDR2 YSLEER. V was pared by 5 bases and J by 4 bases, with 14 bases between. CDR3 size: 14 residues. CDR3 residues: CASSAQASVTEAFF. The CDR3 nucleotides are TGCGCCAGCAGCGCACAGGCCTCGGTCACTGAAGCTTTCTTT.

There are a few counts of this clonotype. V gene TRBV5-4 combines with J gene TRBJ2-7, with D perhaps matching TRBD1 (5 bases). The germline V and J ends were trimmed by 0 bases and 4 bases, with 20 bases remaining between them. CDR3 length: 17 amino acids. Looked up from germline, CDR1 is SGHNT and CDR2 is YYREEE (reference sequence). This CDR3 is CASSLGVGEVASYEQYF. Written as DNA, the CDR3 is TGTGCCAGCAGCTTGGGGGTAGGGGAAGTAGCTTCTTACGAGCAGTACTTC.

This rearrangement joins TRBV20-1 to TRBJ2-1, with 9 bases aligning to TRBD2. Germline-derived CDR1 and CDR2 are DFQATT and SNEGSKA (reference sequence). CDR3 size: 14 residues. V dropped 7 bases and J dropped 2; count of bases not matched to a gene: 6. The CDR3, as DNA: TGCAGTGTTCCGGGACTAGCCACCTACAATGAGCAGTTCTTC. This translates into CSVPGLATYNEQFF.

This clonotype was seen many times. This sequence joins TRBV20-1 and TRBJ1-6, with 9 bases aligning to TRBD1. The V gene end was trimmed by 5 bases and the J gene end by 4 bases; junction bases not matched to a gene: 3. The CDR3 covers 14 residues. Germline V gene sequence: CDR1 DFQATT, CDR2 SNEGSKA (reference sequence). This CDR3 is CSAPQGAYNSPLHF. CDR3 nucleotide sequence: TGCAGTGCTCCACAGGGGGCATATAATTCACCCCTCCACTTT.